This is a list of T cell receptor beta chains from one sample in a study of cytomegalovirus exposure and HLA in healthy donors. The repertoire was sequenced with immunoSEQ multiplex PCR; TCRdb's copy has only in-frame clones and lacks some. The sample includes about 120,000 clones, more than 60% of them seen just once. Sequenced sample: PBMCs. These receptors were taken from a woman aged 40 to 50 in good health and CMV-seronegative. Each CDR3 is given with its conserved first and last residue.

v_gene	j_gene	CDR3aa
TRBV9	TRBJ2-3	CASSPDGGASTDTQYF
TRBV6-6	TRBJ1-1	CASSGTGDRGTAEAFF
TRBV25-1	TRBJ2-2	CASSEQGIVTGELFF
TRBV4-3	TRBJ2-5	CASSQDLGRSETQYF
TRBV4-1	TRBJ1-2	CASSQSLGAYGYTF
TRBV7-9	TRBJ2-3	CASSRIEEDTQYF
TRBV9	TRBJ1-3	CASSVGGDRNTIYF
TRBV7-2	TRBJ1-5	CASSLGQGYQPQHF
TRBV19	TRBJ1-2	CASTPEGGYGYTF
TRBV5-5	TRBJ2-7	CASSLSVNSYEQYF
TRBV23-1	TRBJ2-1	CASSQAGGVLAGGPRTYNEQFF